The 4 T cell receptor beta chains below come from one sample, sequenced in a study of T cell responses to AZD1222 COVID-19 vaccine. Some clones are missing from TCRdb's copy, which holds only in-frame ones; the method was immunoSEQ multiplex PCR. The sample yields under 200,000 clones, roughly 86% seen once. The sample consisted of peripheral blood, taken on day 0 of AZD1222 vaccination. These receptors were taken from an adult in good health.

The chain combines TRBV6-2 or TRBV6-3 with TRBJ1-2; TRBD1 aligns across 7 bases. Per the germline V gene, CDR1 is MNHEY and CDR2 is SVGEGT. This CDR3 is 14 amino acids long. Trimming removed 1 base from V and 2 bases from J; junction bases left unmatched: 1. The CDR3 loop reads CASSYWTGNYGYTF. In DNA form, the CDR3 reads TGTGCCAGCAGTTACTGGACAGGAAACTATGGCTACACCTTC.

The chain is built from TRBV7-2 and TRBJ1-6; D is unresolved. The CDR3 contains 15 residues. CDR1 is SGHTA and CDR2 is FQGNSA in the germline V gene. Trimming removed 5 bases from V and 8 bases from J, with 16 bases in between. The CDR3 DNA sequence: TGTGCCAGCAGCCTCGACTCAGGAACTTATTCACCCCTCCACTTT. Amino acid sequence: CASSLDSGTYSPLHF.

The chain links TRBV5-1 to TRBJ2-7, with unresolved D. V was pared by 2 bases and J by 2 bases, with 8 bases between. This CDR3 is built from 13 residues. Germline CDR1 SGHRS, CDR2 YFSETQ. This chain's CDR3 is CASSLRGTYEQYF. The CDR3 nucleotides are TGCGCCAGCAGCTTAAGAGGAACCTACGAGCAGTACTTC.

The J gene is TRBJ2-5, the V gene TRBV5-1; 9 positions agree with TRBD1. With 4 bases clipped from V and 4 bases from J, the junction kept 8 bases outside the gene matches. CDR3 length: 15 amino acids. From germline, CDR1 is SGHRS and CDR2 YFSETQ. This CDR3 is CASSLIQGAGETQYF. The CDR3 DNA is TGCGCCAGCAGCCTCATACAGGGGGCGGGAGAGACCCAGTACTTC.